Reported below is one T cell receptor (beta chain). As originally analysed: Reference gene primer amplification gave estimated nucleated cell counts. Profiling relied on immunoSEQ multiplex PCR, and the TCRdb table lists in-frame clones only, not all of them. That table furnishes V, J and clone size, whereas the DNA furnished D and trimming. The sample shows roughly 56,000 clones, approximately 86% of them seen only once. The entry originates in a study of blood T cell repertoires in COVID-19. Study-level information: Spain, Italy and the United States supplied samples that represented acute and convalescent COVID-19. T cells, B-cell-depleted T cells, or PBMCs supplied cDNA or gDNA.

What was sequenced was peripheral blood. The source is a human donor in a cohort sampled during active COVID-19.

The CDR3 nucleotides read TGTGCCAGCAGCCACCCGGAGGTTGGGGCCAACGTCCTGACTTTC. Translation: CASSHPEVGANVLTF. The J gene is TRBJ2-6, the V gene TRBV11-3; D might be TRBD2 (5 bases). The V gene's germline CDR1 is SGHNT and CDR2 YENEEA. V shed 5 bases and J shed 3 bases, with 11 bases lying between them. The CDR3 runs to 15 residues.